This T cell receptor beta chain stems from a study of graft-versus-host responses after intestinal transplantation. The length of the CDR3 is 15 residues. Germline-derived CDR1 and CDR2 are GTSNPN and SVGIG (reference sequence). V dropped 0 bases and J dropped 2; count of bases not matched to a gene: 4. Repertoires were generated with immunoSEQ multiplex PCR, while TCRdb's copy carries only in-frame clones and drops some. Counted here are about 51,000 clones, around 92% occurring once; the ten biggest clones make up around 0.6%. As concerns this clone: Antigen unknown.

This sequence joins TRBV30 and TRBJ2-3; 8 positions match TRBD2. The TCR sequence derives from a human donor who was the organ donor for an intestinal transplant. The specimen comprised unstimulated CD4+ T cells sorted from spleen or lymph node cells, sampled before transplant. CDR3 DNA sequence: TGTGCCTGGAGTGTTGCAGCGGGAGCCACAGATACGCAGTATTTT. This sequence encodes CAWSVAAGATDTQYF.